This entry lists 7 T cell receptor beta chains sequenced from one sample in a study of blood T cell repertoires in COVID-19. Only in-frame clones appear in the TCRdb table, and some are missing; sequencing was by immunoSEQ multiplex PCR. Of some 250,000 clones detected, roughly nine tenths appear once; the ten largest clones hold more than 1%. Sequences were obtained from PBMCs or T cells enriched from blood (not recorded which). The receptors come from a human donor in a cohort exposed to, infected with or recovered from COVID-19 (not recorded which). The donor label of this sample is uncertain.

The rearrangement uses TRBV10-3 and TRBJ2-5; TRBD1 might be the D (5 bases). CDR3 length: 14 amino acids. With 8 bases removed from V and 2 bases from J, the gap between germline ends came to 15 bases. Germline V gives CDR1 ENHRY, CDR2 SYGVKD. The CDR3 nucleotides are TGTGCCATCGGGGCAGGGTGGTATCAAGAGACCCAGTACTTC. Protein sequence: CAIGAGWYQETQYF.

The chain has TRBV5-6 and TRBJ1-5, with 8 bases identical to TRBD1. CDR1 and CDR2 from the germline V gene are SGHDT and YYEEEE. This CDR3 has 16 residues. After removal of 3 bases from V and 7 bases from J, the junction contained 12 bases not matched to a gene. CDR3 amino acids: CASSWRIQGDRQPQHF. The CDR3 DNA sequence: TGTGCCAGCAGCTGGAGAATACAGGGGGATAGGCAGCCCCAGCATTTT.

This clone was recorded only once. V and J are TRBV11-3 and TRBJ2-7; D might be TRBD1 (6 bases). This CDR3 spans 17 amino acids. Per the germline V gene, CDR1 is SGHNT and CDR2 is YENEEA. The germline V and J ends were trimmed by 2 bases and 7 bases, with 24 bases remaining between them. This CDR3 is CASSLTGRKDSPREQYF. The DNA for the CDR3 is TGTGCCAGCAGCTTAACCGGGCGGAAGGACAGCCCTCGAGAGCAGTACTTC.

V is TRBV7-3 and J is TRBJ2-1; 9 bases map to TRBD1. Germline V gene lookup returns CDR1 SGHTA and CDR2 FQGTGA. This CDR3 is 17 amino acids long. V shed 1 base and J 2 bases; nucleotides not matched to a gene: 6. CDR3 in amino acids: CASSLIPGQGPYNEQFF. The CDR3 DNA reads TGTGCCAGCAGCTTAATCCCGGGACAGGGACCCTACAATGAGCAGTTCTTC.

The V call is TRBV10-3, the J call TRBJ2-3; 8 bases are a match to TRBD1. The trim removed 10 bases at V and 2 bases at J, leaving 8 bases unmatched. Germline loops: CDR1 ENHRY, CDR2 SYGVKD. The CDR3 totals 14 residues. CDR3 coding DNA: TGTGCCACCGTTGCGGGACAGGTCACAGATACGCAGTATTTT. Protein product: CATVAGQVTDTQYF.

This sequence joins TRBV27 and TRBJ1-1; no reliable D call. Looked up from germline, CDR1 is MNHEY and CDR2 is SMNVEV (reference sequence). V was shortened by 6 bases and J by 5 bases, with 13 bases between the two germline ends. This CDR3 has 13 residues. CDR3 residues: CASSPSSPTEAFF. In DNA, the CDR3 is TGTGCCAGCAGCCCCTCGTCCCCTACTGAAGCTTTCTTT.

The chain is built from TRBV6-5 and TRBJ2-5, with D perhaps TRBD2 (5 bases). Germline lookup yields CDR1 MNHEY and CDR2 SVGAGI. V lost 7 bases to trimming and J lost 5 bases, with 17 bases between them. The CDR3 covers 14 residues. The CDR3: CASNGRTPGETQYF. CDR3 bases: TGTGCCAGCAATGGGCGGACCCCGGGGGAGACCCAGTACTTC.